This TCR beta chain stems from a study of shared clonotypes between healthy human individuals. Profiled with immunoSEQ multiplex PCR; TCRdb holds only in-frame clones, not every one. Of over 2 million clones in the sample, roughly 95% were seen once. Terminally differentiated effector memory CD45RA+ cells were excluded from the naive CD8 cells, which were CD45RO-negative and positively selected for CCR7. This sequence originates from a young man in good health. The specimen was naive CD8+ T cells sorted from blood.

For the CDR3, the DNA is TGCGCCAGCAGCCAACGACCTGGAAACACCATATATTTT. The encoded protein is CASSQRPGNTIYF. The V call is TRBV23-1, the J call TRBJ1-3, with D unclear. TRBV23-1 is designated an ORF whose function remains uncertain. V dropped 6 bases and J dropped 2 bases, with 8 bases sitting between them. The CDR3 contains 13 residues.